A selection of T cell receptor beta chains follows, all from one sample in a study of T cell changes during pregnancy in multiple sclerosis. TCRdb's table, derived via immunoSEQ multiplex PCR, lists solely in-frame clones and lacks some. The repertoire consists of 40,000 to 55,000 clones, with 85% to 95% occurring once and the leading ten covering about 0.75%. Sequences were derived from CD4+ T cells from peripheral blood mononuclear cells, sampled in the third trimester of pregnancy. The origin of the receptors is a female donor with multiple sclerosis, enrolled in a pregnancy study. Both conserved end residues are part of each CDR3. D genes are given only for firm matches. The size field is filled for only some rows; it gives once, few, many or a size class.

D gene	V gene	clone size	CDR3 length	J gene	CDR3 DNA	CDR3 protein
.	TRBV11-2	.	16	TRBJ1-1	TGTGCCAGCAGCGTCATTTTCAAAGGGGCTCGCACTGAAGCTTTCTTT	CASSVIFKGARTEAFF
TRBD1	TRBV16	.	15	TRBJ2-1	TGTGCCAGCAGCCAATCGTGGGGACAGGGGGATGAGCAGTTCTTC	CASSQSWGQGDEQFF
TRBD2	TRBV27	.	15	TRBJ2-3	TGTGCCAGCAGTTATCAGCGGGGGGGCACAGATACGCAGTATTTT	CASSYQRGGTDTQYF
TRBD1	TRBV7-9	once	13	TRBJ2-7	TGTGCCAGCAGCGAGACAGGGGTCTACGAGCAGTACTTC	CASSETGVYEQYF
TRBD2	TRBV15	.	13	TRBJ2-2	TGTGCCACCGTCGGGGCGGGAGGGAGGGAGCTGTTTTTT	CATVGAGGRELFF
.	TRBV27	.	14	TRBJ2-2	TGTGCCAGCAGGTGGGACTCCTTGAGCGGGGAGCTGTTTTTT	CASRWDSLSGELFF
.	TRBV11-3	.	15	TRBJ2-3	TGTGCCAGCAGCTCGCAGGGGAGAGGCACAGATACGCAGTATTTT	CASSSQGRGTDTQYF
.	TRBV6-6	.	15	TRBJ1-1	TGTGCCAGCAGTATCCCCAACGTCCCGGACACTGAAGCTTTCTTT	CASSIPNVPDTEAFF
.	TRBV5-5	.	15	TRBJ1-5	TGTGCCAGCAGCAAGGGGCCGGGGAGGGATCAGCCCCAGCATTTT	CASSKGPGRDQPQHF
TRBD1	TRBV2	.	14	TRBJ1-6	TGTGCCGGTTCCCATGGGACAGGGATTTCACCCCTCCACTTT	CAGSHGTGISPLHF
.	TRBV5-4	once	15	TRBJ2-7	TGTGCCAGCAGCTTAGAGACAGCTTTCTCCTACGAGCAGTACTTC	CASSLETAFSYEQYF
.	TRBV4-3	.	13	TRBJ1-2	TGCGCCAGCAGCCCAGCTCGGGGGGGCGGCTACACCTTC	CASSPARGGGYTF
.	TRBV4-1	.	13	TRBJ1-2	TGCGCCAGCAGCCATCCCCTGGGGCATGGCTACACCTTC	CASSHPLGHGYTF
.	TRBV7-2	.	15	TRBJ1-2	TGTGCCAGCAGCTTCCTATCAGGGAGGGCAGGAGGCTACACCTTC	CASSFLSGRAGGYTF
TRBD1	TRBV18	.	12	TRBJ1-2	TGTGCCAGCTCACCGGACAGGGATGGCTACACCTTC	CASSPDRDGYTF
TRBD1	TRBV7-3	once	13	TRBJ1-2	TGTGCCAGCAGCTTAGGACAGGGGGAAAGCTACACCTTC	CASSLGQGESYTF
.	TRBV2	.	13	TRBJ1-3	TGTGCCAGCAGCCGCGAACGAGAAAACACCATATATTTT	CASSRERENTIYF
.	TRBV19	.	13	TRBJ1-5	TGTGCCAGTAGTAAGACAGGTGATCAGCCCCAGCATTTT	CASSKTGDQPQHF
TRBD1	TRBV11-3	.	13	TRBJ1-1	TGTGCCAGCAGCTTCACCCGGACAGGAGCAGCTTTCTTT	CASSFTRTGAAFF
TRBD1	TRBV9	.	15	TRBJ1-4	TGTGCCAGCAGCGGTGGGGACAGGCCCGAGGGGAAACTGTTTTTT	CASSGGDRPEGKLFF